These T cell receptor beta chains were read from a single sample in a study of T cells expressing NK-cell markers. TCRdb re-called the 5' RACE reads and shows each CDR3 protein once, DNA omitted. The sample data list just under 150,000 distinct CDR3 sequences. Specimen: blood T cells: a sorted CD56 or NKG2C T cell subset, CD4+ or CD8+ T cells, or bulk PBMC T cells (not recorded which). The source of these receptors is a man younger than 35 in good health. The CDR3 runs from the conserved cysteine through the conserved F or W.

>TRBV19|TRBJ1-1
CASSQQGGTEAFF
>TRBV19|TRBJ1-1
CASSRGPGQHDLNTEAFF
>TRBV4-3|TRBJ2-1
CASSQSSGIGDEQFF
>TRBV20-1|TRBJ2-7
CSAREGSGDEQYF
>TRBV9|TRBJ2-3
CASSVEASGRLNTQYF
>TRBV27|TRBJ2-6
CASSFIPGAGANVLTF
>TRBV29-1|TRBJ2-2
CSSRGNTGELFF
>TRBV12-3/TRBV12-4|TRBJ2-7
CASRYNYEQYF
>TRBV3-1|TRBJ2-2
CASSQKFWQELAGELFF
>TRBV20-1|TRBJ2-3
CSAREKPGTSFRTDTQYF
>TRBV4-1|TRBJ1-6
CASSQETGSSSPLHF
>TRBV7-6|TRBJ2-1
CASSFPSEDREVDEQFF
>TRBV7-9|TRBJ2-5
CASSNDWSLETQYF
>TRBV10-3|TRBJ1-5
CAISESTGQPQHF
>TRBV29-1|TRBJ2-1
CSVPTSGSPNEQFF
>TRBV19|TRBJ2-1
CASSGASYNEQFF
>TRBV7-2|TRBJ2-7
CASSLGDYGYEQYF
>TRBV28|TRBJ2-4
CASSPNGAKNIQYF
>TRBV20-1|TRBJ2-1
CSARYISVSSYNEQFF
>TRBV6-5|TRBJ1-1
CASSQDRLEAFF
>TRBV7-9|TRBJ1-2
CASSYPGPYYGYTF
>TRBV6-5|TRBJ1-5
CASSFGPDSNQPQHF
>TRBV29-1|TRBJ2-1
CSVEDPGSGSYNEQFF
>TRBV12-3/TRBV12-4|TRBJ1-2
CASSLTPGTGNYGYTF
>TRBV9|TRBJ2-7
CASSVGLSVRNSYEQYF
>TRBV19|TRBJ2-1
CASSIGQGRSYNEQFF
>TRBV7-9|TRBJ2-1
CASRDRLAAYNEQFF
>TRBV15|TRBJ2-5
CATRRRVQETQYF